Listed below are T cell receptor beta chains from one sample, sequenced in a study of T cell repertoires in cytomegalovirus infection. MiXCR, run by TCRdb on the reads, gives a single entry per CDR3 protein. The table has about 770,000 distinct CDR3 sequences, 25% to 30% seen once. These receptors have no identified antigens. Here the sequenced sample was cultured CD8+ T cells from PBMCs, taken from culture after CMV antigen stimulation. The receptors originated from a human donor in good health (CMV status not recorded). Some clones in this sample may be carry-over from other donors' samples. Each CDR3 is given with its conserved first and last residue. Some rows have no size entry. The others give once, few or many, or a class for an expanded clone.

abundance | j_gene | v_gene | CDR3aa
many | TRBJ1-2 | TRBV7-3 | CASSLEGGRRDGYTF
NA | TRBJ2-7 | TRBV10-3 | CAISVRTSGDYEQYF
few | TRBJ2-5 | TRBV24-1 | CATSDLRGHQETQYF
NA | TRBJ2-7 | TRBV28 | CASSFPTSRDPYVQYF
few | TRBJ1-1 | TRBV29-1 | CSGRLNTEAFF
NA | TRBJ1-5 | TRBV27 | CASSWDKRSQPQHF
NA | TRBJ1-2 | TRBV6-2/TRBV6-3 | CASSYLAGATNYGYTF
NA | TRBJ1-6 | TRBV4-1 | CASSQTITGLAINSPLHF
NA | TRBJ1-5 | TRBV7-2 | CASSLGAGTQPQHF
NA | TRBJ2-1 | TRBV5-6 | CASSTGTGVTSYNEQFF
NA | TRBJ1-2 | TRBV7-9 | CASSSDRVSGAGVLYGYTF
NA | TRBJ1-1 | TRBV12-5 | CASGLENTEAFF
NA | TRBJ2-3 | TRBV4-2 | CASSPGFEAYTDTQYF
NA | TRBJ1-4 | TRBV4-1 | CASSQDGDLFNEKLFF
once | TRBJ1-5 | TRBV12-3/TRBV12-4 | CAIPNRLQPQHF
NA | TRBJ1-1 | TRBV6-4 | CASREAGYTEAFF
NA | TRBJ2-5 | TRBV7-4 | CASSASRDREHQETQYF
once | TRBJ2-2 | TRBV4-1 | CASTKAQGGTGELFF
NA | TRBJ1-5 | TRBV27 | CASGKTGLGQPQHF
NA | TRBJ1-2 | TRBV6-8 | CASSPSIGPGGYTF
few | TRBJ2-5 | TRBV6-1 | CASSDGPSQETQYF
NA | TRBJ1-1 | TRBV5-6 | CASSLGASNTEAFF
few | TRBJ2-4 | TRBV6-2/TRBV6-3 | CASIGTGEPKNIQYF
NA | TRBJ2-1 | TRBV20-1 | CSADPTSGVFYNEQFF
many | TRBJ1-6 | TRBV7-9 | CASSLGFMGPLHF
NA | TRBJ2-1 | TRBV9 | CASSVPRQVTEGGNEQFF
NA | TRBJ1-1 | TRBV4-1 | CASSQNVLNTEAFF
NA | TRBJ1-1 | TRBV19 | CASSIEDTSWNTEAFF
NA | TRBJ1-1 | TRBV4-1 | CASSQEEGPWVTEAFF
few | TRBJ1-5 | TRBV6-6 | CASRDWTDDSNQPQHF